These 20 T cell receptor beta chains originate from one sample sequenced in a study of cytomegalovirus exposure and HLA in healthy donors. PCR primers comprised 60 Vbeta and 13 Jbeta primers. The protocol was immunoSEQ multiplex PCR, while the TCRdb copy is restricted to in-frame clones and leaves out a portion. The sample records around 150,000 clones, around 80% being singletons. The sample comprised PBMCs. These receptors were taken from a man aged 18 to 29 in good health and CMV-seronegative.

This clone was recorded a few times. The genes are TRBV2 and TRBJ2-3; the D gene is possibly TRBD1 (6 bases). The CDR3 consists of 16 residues. Germline V gene sequence: CDR1 SNHLY, CDR2 FYNNEI. Trimming left V 4 bases short and J 0 bases short, with 14 bases between. The chain's CDR3 is CASSVPRGLSTDTQYF. The CDR3 DNA is TGTGCCAGCAGTGTCCCCAGGGGTCTTAGCACAGATACGCAGTATTTT.

This chain uses TRBV5-1 with TRBJ1-1; 11 bases are shared with TRBD1. Trimming cost V 5 bases and J 5 bases; bases outside gene matches: 5. CDR3 size: 14 residues. Germline CDR1 is SGHRS and CDR2 is YFSETQ. CDR3 DNA sequence: TGCGCCAGCAGTTCCGGGACAGGGGGGACTGAAGCTTTCTTT. This codes for CASSSGTGGTEAFF.

The sample holds a few counts of this clone. The chain uses TRBV16 and TRBJ1-5; no firm D call. Germline values: CDR1 KGHSY, CDR2 FQNENV. Trimming shortened V by 4 bases and J by 5 bases, and 15 bases separated the two germline ends. This CDR3 contains 15 residues. CDR3 nucleotides: TGTGCCAGCAGCCCTGAAACGGGAATCGATCAGCCCCAGCATTTT. The encoded protein is CASSPETGIDQPQHF. Complete variable domain (other parts from reference TRBV16 and TRBJ1-5): GEEVAQTPKHLVRGEGQKAKLYCAPIKGHSYVFWYQQVLKNEFKFLISFQNENVFDETGMPKERFSAKCLPNSPCSLEIQATKLEDSAVYFCASSPETGIDQPQHFGDGTRLSIL.

V gene TRBV2 combines with J gene TRBJ2-7; possible D gene TRBD2, 5 bases. Trimming removed 1 base from V and 6 bases from J, with 10 bases in between. The CDR3 covers 13 residues. Germline loops: CDR1 SNHLY, CDR2 FYNNEI. The CDR3 spells CASSEVALGEQYF. CDR3 in DNA: TGTGCCAGCAGTGAAGTGGCACTAGGCGAGCAGTACTTC.

The chain has TRBV7-2 and TRBJ2-7, with a possible D match to TRBD2 (6 bases). Germline V lookup: CDR1 SGHTA, CDR2 FQGNSA. CDR3 length equals 14 residues. V gave up 3 bases and J gave up 5 bases, with 14 bases separating them. In nucleotides, the CDR3 is TGTGCCAGCAGCTTTCCAGGGACTCCCCACGAGCAGTACTTC. Its protein product is CASSFPGTPHEQYF. The whole variable domain, remainder taken from reference TRBV7-2 and TRBJ2-7, is GAGVSQSPSNKVTEKGKDVELRCDPISGHTALYWYRQSLGQGLEFLIYFQGNSAPDKSGLPSDRFSAERTGGSVSTLTIQRTQQEDSAVYLCASSFPGTPHEQYFGPGTRLTVT.

The chain has TRBV4-3 and TRBJ2-7; 8 bases line up with TRBD2. V shed 6 bases and J 6 bases; nucleotides not matched to a gene: 16. The germline CDR1 and CDR2 sequences are LGHNA and YSLEER. The length of the CDR3 is 16 residues. This CDR3 reads CASSPSRGLALGEQYF. CDR3 sequence (DNA): TGCGCCAGCAGTCCCTCACGAGGACTAGCCCTGGGCGAGCAGTACTTC.

The rearrangement joins TRBV7-2 to TRBJ2-1; D might be TRBD1 (5 bases). Germline loops: CDR1 SGHTA, CDR2 FQGNSA. The CDR3 is made up of 16 amino acids. The germline V and J ends were trimmed by 5 bases and 2 bases, with 16 bases remaining between them. The CDR3 bases are TGTGCCAGCAGCCCCCTCGGCCAGGGAACCTACAATGAGCAGTTCTTC. This gives the protein CASSPLGQGTYNEQFF.

A few counts support this clone. This chain joins TRBV6-5 and TRBJ2-7, with 8 bases aligning to TRBD2. Germline V CDR1 and CDR2: MNHEY, SVGAGI. There are 14 residues in the CDR3. V shed 6 bases and J 9 bases; nucleotides not matched to a gene: 13. Here the CDR3 reads CASSPGLESERQYF. The CDR3 DNA reads as TGTGCCAGCAGCCCGGGACTAGAAAGCGAGCGGCAGTACTTC.

The rearrangement joins TRBV5-6 to TRBJ2-2; unclear D gene. The CDR3 sequence is 11 residues long. V was cut by 2 bases and J by 7 bases, with 3 bases left in between. The V gene's germline CDR1 is SGHDT and CDR2 YYEEEE. The CDR3 DNA follows: TGTGCCAGCAGCTTCAGCGGGGAGCTGTTTTTT. Translated: CASSFSGELFF.

This clone was observed a handful of times. The chain joins TRBV6-6 to TRBJ2-2; D remains unclear. Trimming took off 4 bases at V and 6 bases at J, with 3 bases between the two ends. The V gene's germline CDR1 is MNHNY and CDR2 SVGAGI (reference sequence). This CDR3 is 11 amino acids long. This CDR3 reads CASSSAGELFF. DNA for the CDR3: TGTGCCAGCAGTTCGGCCGGGGAGCTGTTTTTT.

The rearrangement joins TRBV27 to TRBJ2-6; D remains unclear. The CDR3 has 16 amino acids. Trimming removed 2 bases at V and 0 bases at J, with 8 bases between. Germline V gives CDR1 MNHEY, CDR2 SMNVEV (reference sequence). Here the CDR3 DNA reads TGTGCCAGCAGTTTAGCCCAGGTCTCTGGGGCCAACGTCCTGACTTTC. Its translation is CASSLAQVSGANVLTF.

The J gene is TRBJ2-3, the V gene TRBV6-1, with 11 bases identical to TRBD2. With V trimmed by 4 bases and J by 5 bases, 8 bases remained unmatched. The CDR3 consists of 16 residues. CDR1 and CDR2 from the germline V gene are MNHNS and SASEGT. CDR3 sequence reads: CASSGWTSGRGDTQYF. The DNA for the CDR3 is TGTGCCAGCAGTGGATGGACTAGCGGGCGGGGAGATACGCAGTATTTT.

The V call is TRBV6-1, the J call TRBJ1-5, with 7 bases that match TRBD1. V was clipped by 5 bases and J by 7 bases; unmatched bases: 5. The germline CDR1 and CDR2 sequences are MNHNS and SASEGT. The CDR3 spans 13 residues. The CDR3 coding sequence is TGTGCCAGCAGTTGGGGGACAGACCAGCCCCAGCATTTT. It encodes CASSWGTDQPQHF.

This clone turned up a few times. The chain combines TRBV7-9 with TRBJ1-1; D is undetermined. The CDR3 has 13 residues. Per germline, CDR1 SEHNR and CDR2 FQNEAQ (reference sequence). V was pared by 4 bases and J by 6 bases, with 12 bases between. The DNA of the CDR3 is TGTGCCAGCAGCTCTCAGACAAACCCTGAAGCTTTCTTT. It specifies CASSSQTNPEAFF. Full variable domain (remainder filled in from reference TRBV7-9 and TRBJ1-1): DTGVSQNPRHKITKRGQNVTFRCDPISEHNRLYWYRQTLGQGPEFLTYFQNEAQLEKSRLLSDRFSAERPKGSFSTLEIQRTEQGDSAMYLCASSSQTNPEAFFGQGTRLTVV.

V is TRBV27 and J is TRBJ1-6, with D perhaps TRBD1 (6 bases). CDR1 and CDR2 from the germline V gene are MNHEY and SMNVEV (reference sequence). The CDR3 runs to 13 residues. Trimming took 6 bases from V and 7 from J, leaving 10 bases between them. CDR3 residues: CASSQGRNSPLHF. DNA for the CDR3: TGTGCCAGCAGCCAGGGGCGCAATTCACCCCTCCACTTT.

The chain is built from TRBV4-3 and TRBJ2-5, with D perhaps matching TRBD1 (6 bases). The CDR3 totals 17 residues. Germline V CDR1 and CDR2: LGHNA, YSLEER. V shed 4 bases and J shed 4 bases, with 22 bases lying between them. The CDR3 sequence: CASSPTRGSGLGETQYF. The CDR3 DNA reads as TGCGCCAGCAGCCCGACAAGGGGGTCGGGGCTCGGAGAGACCCAGTACTTC.

This clone was seen once. The genes are TRBV4-3 and TRBJ2-7; TRBD1 is a possible D gene (6 bases). The CDR3 sequence is 13 residues long. Deletions cut 3 bases from V and 3 bases from J, with 9 bases between. The germline V gene has CDR1 LGHNA and CDR2 YSLEER. The CDR3 coding sequence is TGCGCCAGCAGCCAGGGGGCCAACTACGAGCAGTACTTC. Amino acid sequence: CASSQGANYEQYF.

The gene calls are TRBV7-2 and TRBJ2-2, with D uncertain. Germline lookup yields CDR1 SGHTA and CDR2 FQGNSA. V was cut by 5 bases and J by 4 bases, with 5 bases left in between. This CDR3 is built from 12 residues. The DNA for the CDR3 is TGTGCCAGCAGCCACACCACCGGGGAGCTGTTTTTT. Encoded protein: CASSHTTGELFF.

This clone was seen more than once but under ten times. The chain carries TRBV25-1 and TRBJ2-7, with D maybe TRBD2 (6 bases). V shed 7 bases and J shed 4 bases, with 11 bases lying between them. In germline, CDR1 is MGHDK, CDR2 SYGVNS. This CDR3 has 12 amino acids. In DNA form, the CDR3 reads TGTGCCAGCACCGGAGGGAGTTACGAGCAGTACTTC. Translated, it gives CASTGGSYEQYF.

This clone was seen a few times. The chain combines TRBV14 with TRBJ1-2, with a weak D call TRBD1 (6 bases). Germline assignment: CDR1 SGHDN and CDR2 FVKESK. The CDR3 spans 14 residues. V lost 4 bases and J lost 7, with 16 bases in between. Here the CDR3 reads CASSPSGVAGGYTF. The CDR3 DNA reads TGTGCCAGCAGCCCTTCAGGGGTTGCGGGTGGCTACACCTTC.